The source of this TCR beta chain is a study of blood T cell repertoires in COVID-19. Background on the study: Sites across the United States, Italy and Spain contributed samples from acute and convalescent COVID-19.

Germline CDR1 is SGHTA and CDR2 is FQGNSA. V was clipped by 2 bases and J by 3 bases; unmatched bases: 6. The CDR3 is 15 amino acids. Authors' analysis steps: Amplification of reference gene primers was used by the study to estimate nucleated cell counts. Produced via immunoSEQ multiplex PCR; TCRdb's table is partial and in-frame only. V, J and clone size are taken as reported in that table, and D and trimming were inferred from the DNA itself. This sample carries tens of thousands of clones, about 86% of them seen once, and the ten largest clones take just under 7%. The genes are TRBV7-2 and TRBJ2-7; TRBD2 matches 8 bases. The sequence came from a man aged 45-65 years with active COVID-19. Sequenced sample: peripheral blood. The CDR3 DNA sequence: TGTGCCAGCAGCTTAAAAGCGGGAGTTATCTACGAGCAGTACGTC. As protein: CASSLKAGVIYEQYV.